This paragraph covers one T cell receptor (beta chain) sequence. Its antigen is undetermined. This entry belongs to a study of cytomegalovirus exposure and HLA in healthy donors. Germline V gives CDR1 SGHTA, CDR2 FQGTGA. The V end lost 1 base, the J end lost 1 base, and 13 bases lay between the germline ends. The CDR3 consists of 17 residues. Findings and limits, study-wide: There was a cluster of highly shared sequence variants that was likely a sequencing artifact.

Researchers ran the PCR with 60 Vbeta and 13 Jbeta primers. Some clones are missing from TCRdb's copy, which holds only in-frame ones; the method was immunoSEQ multiplex PCR. The sample holds roughly 70,000 clones, roughly 79% seen once. When sampled, the donors appeared nominally healthy, though they likely had unrecorded immune exposures. This TCR was sampled from a man aged 50 or older in good health and CMV-seronegative. The V and J genes are TRBV7-3 and TRBJ2-2; a possible D gene is TRBD1 (6 bases). Sequencing was done on a sample of PBMCs. The CDR3 sequence: CASSLNPGRGNTGELFF. DNA for the CDR3: TGTGCCAGCAGCTTAAATCCGGGCAGGGGGAACACCGGGGAGCTGTTTTTT.